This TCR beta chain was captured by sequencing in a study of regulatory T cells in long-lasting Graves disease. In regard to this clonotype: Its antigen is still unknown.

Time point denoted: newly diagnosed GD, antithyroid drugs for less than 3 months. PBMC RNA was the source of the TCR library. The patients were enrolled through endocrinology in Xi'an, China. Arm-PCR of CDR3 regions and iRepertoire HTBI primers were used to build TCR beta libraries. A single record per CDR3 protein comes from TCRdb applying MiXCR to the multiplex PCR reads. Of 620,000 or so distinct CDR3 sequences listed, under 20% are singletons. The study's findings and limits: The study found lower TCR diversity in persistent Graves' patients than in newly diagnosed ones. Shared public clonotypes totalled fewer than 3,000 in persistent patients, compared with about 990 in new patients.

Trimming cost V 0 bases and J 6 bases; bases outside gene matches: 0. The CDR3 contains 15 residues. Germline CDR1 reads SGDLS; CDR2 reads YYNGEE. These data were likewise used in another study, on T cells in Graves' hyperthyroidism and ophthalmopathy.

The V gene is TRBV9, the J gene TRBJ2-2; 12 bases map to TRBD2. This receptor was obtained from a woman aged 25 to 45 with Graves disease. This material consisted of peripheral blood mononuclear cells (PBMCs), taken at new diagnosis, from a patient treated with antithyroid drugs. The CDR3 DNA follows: TGTGCCAGCAGCGTAGGACTAGCGGGAGCCGGGGAGCTGTTTTTT. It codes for CASSVGLAGAGELFF.